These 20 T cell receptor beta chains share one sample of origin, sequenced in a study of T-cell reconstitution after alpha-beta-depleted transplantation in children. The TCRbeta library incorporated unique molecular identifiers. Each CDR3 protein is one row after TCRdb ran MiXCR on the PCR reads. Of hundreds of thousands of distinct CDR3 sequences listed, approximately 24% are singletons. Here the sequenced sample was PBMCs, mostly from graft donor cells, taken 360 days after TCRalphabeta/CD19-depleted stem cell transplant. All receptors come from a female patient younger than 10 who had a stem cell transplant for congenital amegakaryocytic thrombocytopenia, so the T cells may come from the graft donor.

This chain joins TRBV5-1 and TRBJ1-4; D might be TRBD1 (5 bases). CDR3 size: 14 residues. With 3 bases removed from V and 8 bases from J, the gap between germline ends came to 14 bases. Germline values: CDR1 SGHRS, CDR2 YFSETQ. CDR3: CASSYGHGREKLFF. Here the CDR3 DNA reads TGCGCCAGCAGCTACGGACATGGTCGGGAAAAACTGTTTTTT.

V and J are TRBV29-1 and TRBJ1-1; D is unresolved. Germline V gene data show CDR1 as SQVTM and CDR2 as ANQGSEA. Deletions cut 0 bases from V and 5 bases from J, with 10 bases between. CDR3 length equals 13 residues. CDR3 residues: CSVEEAGATEAFF. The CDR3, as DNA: TGCAGCGTTGAAGAGGCAGGAGCTACTGAAGCTTTCTTT.

The CDR3 sequence is CATSREYGYEQYF. The CDR3 DNA is TGTGCCACCAGCAGAGAGTACGGCTACGAGCAGTACTTC. The gene calls are TRBV15 and TRBJ2-7, with D unclear. This CDR3 contains 13 residues. V was trimmed by 0 bases and J by 3 bases, leaving 6 bases between them. Germline V gives CDR1 LNHNV, CDR2 YYDKDF (reference sequence).

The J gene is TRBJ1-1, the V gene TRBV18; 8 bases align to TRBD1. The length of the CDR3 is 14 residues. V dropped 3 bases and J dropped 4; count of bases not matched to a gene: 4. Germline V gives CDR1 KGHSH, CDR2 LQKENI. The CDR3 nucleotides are TGTGCCAGCTCACCGGACAGGGTCGCCACTGAAGCTTTCTTT. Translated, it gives CASSPDRVATEAFF.

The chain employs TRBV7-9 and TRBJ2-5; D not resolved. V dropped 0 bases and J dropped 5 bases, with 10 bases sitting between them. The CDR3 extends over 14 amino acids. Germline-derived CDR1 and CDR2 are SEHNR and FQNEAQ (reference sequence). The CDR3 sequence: CASSLAVGPETQYF. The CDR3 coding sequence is TGTGCCAGCAGCTTAGCGGTCGGACCGGAGACCCAGTACTTC.

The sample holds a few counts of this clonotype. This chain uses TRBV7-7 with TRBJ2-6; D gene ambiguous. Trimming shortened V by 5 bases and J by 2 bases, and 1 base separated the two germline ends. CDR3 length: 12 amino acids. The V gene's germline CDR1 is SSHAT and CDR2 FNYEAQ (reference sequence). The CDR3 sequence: CASSPGANVLTF. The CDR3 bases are TGTGCCAGCAGCCCTGGGGCCAACGTCCTGACTTTC.

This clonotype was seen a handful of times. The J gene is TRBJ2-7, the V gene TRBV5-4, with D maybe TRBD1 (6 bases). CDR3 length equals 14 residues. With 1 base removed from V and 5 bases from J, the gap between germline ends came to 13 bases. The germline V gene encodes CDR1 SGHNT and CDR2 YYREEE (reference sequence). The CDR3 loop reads CASSLTGSDNEQYF. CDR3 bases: TGTGCCAGCAGCTTGACAGGGAGTGATAACGAGCAGTACTTC.

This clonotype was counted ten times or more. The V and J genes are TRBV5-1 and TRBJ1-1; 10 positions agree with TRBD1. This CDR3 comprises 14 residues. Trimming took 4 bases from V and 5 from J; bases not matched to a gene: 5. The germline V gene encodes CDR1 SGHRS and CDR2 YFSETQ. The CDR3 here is CASSPPGQGTEAFF. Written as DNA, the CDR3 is TGCGCCAGCAGCCCACCGGGACAGGGGACTGAAGCTTTCTTT.

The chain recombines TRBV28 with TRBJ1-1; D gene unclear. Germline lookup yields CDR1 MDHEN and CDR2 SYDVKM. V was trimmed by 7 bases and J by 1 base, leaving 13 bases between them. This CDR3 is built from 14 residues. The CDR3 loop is CASNSPERNTEAFF. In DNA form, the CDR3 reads TGTGCCAGCAACAGCCCCGAGCGGAACACTGAAGCTTTCTTT.

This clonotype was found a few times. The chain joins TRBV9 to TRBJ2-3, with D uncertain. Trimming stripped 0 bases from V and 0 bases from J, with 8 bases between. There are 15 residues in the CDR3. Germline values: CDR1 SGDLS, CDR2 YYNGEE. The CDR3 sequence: CASSVEAISTDTQYF. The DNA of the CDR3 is TGTGCCAGCAGCGTAGAAGCGATTAGCACAGATACGCAGTATTTT. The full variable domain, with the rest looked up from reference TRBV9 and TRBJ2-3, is DSGVTQTPKHLITATGQRVTLRCSPRSGDLSVYWYQQSLDQGLQFLIQYYNGEERAKGNILERFSAQQFPDLHSELNLSSLELGDSALYFCASSVEAISTDTQYFGPGTRLTVL.

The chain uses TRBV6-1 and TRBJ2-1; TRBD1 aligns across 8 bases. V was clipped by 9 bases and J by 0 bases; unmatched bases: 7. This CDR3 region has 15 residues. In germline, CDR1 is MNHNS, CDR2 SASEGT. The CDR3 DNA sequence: TGTGCCAGTTGCCTCGACAGGGGCTCCTACAATGAGCAGTTCTTC. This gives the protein CASCLDRGSYNEQFF.

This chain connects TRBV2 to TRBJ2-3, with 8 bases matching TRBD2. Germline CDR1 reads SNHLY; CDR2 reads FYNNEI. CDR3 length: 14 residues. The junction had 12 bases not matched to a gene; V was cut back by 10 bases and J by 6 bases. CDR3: CATKTAGGRDTQYF. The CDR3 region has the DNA TGTGCCACCAAAACTGCGGGGGGCCGGGATACGCAGTATTTT.

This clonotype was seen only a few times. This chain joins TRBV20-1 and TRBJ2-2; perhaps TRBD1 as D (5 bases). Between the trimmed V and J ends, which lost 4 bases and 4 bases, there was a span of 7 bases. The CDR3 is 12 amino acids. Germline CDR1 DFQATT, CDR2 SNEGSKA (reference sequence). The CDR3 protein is CSATGPTGELFF. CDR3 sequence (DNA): TGCAGTGCTACAGGGCCCACCGGGGAGCTGTTTTTT.

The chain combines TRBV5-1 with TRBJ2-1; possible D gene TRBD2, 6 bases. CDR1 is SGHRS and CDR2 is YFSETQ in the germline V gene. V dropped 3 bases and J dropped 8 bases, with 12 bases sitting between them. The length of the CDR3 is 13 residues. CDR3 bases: TGCGCCAGCAGCTGGTTCTCGGGGGATGAGCAGTTCTTC. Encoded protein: CASSWFSGDEQFF.

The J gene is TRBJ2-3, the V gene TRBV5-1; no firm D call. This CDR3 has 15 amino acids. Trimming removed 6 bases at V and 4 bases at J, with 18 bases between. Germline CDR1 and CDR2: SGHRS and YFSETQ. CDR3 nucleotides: TGCGCCAGCACCCGGTCCTCGAGTAGACCAGATACGCAGTATTTT. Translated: CASTRSSSRPDTQYF.

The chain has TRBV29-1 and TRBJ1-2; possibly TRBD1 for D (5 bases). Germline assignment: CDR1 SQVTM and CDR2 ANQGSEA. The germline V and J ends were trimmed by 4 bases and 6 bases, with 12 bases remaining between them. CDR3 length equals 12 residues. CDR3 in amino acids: CSVAAGIDGYTF. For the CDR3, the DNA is TGCAGCGTTGCCGCAGGGATAGATGGCTACACCTTC.

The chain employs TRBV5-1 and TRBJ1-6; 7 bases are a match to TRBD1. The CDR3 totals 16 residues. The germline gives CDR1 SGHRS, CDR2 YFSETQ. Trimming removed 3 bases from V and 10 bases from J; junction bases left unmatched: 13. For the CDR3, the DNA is TGCGCCAGCAGCTCAGCCCGGGACAGCGGAGGGTCACCCCTCCACTTT. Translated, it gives CASSSARDSGGSPLHF.

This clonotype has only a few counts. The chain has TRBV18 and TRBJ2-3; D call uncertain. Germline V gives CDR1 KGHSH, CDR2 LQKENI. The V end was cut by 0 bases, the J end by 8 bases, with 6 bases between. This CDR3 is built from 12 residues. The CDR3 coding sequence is TGTGCCAGCTCACCACCGTCCGGTACGCAGTATTTT. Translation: CASSPPSGTQYF. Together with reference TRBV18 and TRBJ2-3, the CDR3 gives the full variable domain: NAGVMQNPRHLVRRRGQEARLRCSPMKGHSHVYWYRQLPEEGLKFMVYLQKENIIDESGMPKERFSAEFPKEGPSILRIQQVVRGDSAAYFCASSPPSGTQYFGPGTRLTVL.

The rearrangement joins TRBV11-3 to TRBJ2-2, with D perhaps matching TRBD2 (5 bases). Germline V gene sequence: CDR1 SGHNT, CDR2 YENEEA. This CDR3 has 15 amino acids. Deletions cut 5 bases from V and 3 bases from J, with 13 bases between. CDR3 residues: CASSTTDGDTGELFF. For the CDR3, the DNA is TGTGCCAGCAGCACTACCGACGGGGACACCGGGGAGCTGTTTTTT.

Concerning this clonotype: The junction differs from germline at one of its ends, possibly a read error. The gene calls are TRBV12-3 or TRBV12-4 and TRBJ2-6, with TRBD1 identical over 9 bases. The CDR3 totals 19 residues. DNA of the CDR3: TGTGCCTGCAGTTTATACGGGACAGGGTTTTTTTCAGGGGCCAACGTCCTGACTTTC. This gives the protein CACSLYGTGFFSGANVLTF.